The next 10 T cell receptor beta chains were all read from a single sample in a study of blood T cells in healthy people across ages. The use of a sample-barcoded 5' primer and a J-beta primer mix characterized a second PCR of roughly 7 to 11 cycles. TCRdb re-analysed the 5' RACE reads in MiXCR, keeping a single row per CDR3 protein. This table has 800,000 to 950,000 distinct CDR3 sequences, 40% to 60% appearing once. Sequenced material: blood. All receptors come from a young man in good health.

V gene TRBV7-9 combines with J gene TRBJ2-7, with 8 nucleotides matching TRBD1. V trimming: 5 bases; J trimming: 5 bases; junction bases outside the gene matches: 8. Germline values: CDR1 SEHNR, CDR2 FQNEAQ (reference sequence). The CDR3 loop spans 14 amino acids. CDR3 DNA sequence: TGTGCCAGCAGCCCCGCAGGGGGCGGCGACGAGCAGTACTTC. It encodes CASSPAGGGDEQYF.

The V and J genes are TRBV20-1 and TRBJ2-5, with 9 bases identical to TRBD2. Per the germline V gene, CDR1 is DFQATT and CDR2 is SNEGSKA (reference sequence). The CDR3 covers 14 residues. J lost 2 bases, V lost 3 bases, and 4 bases had no gene match. CDR3 DNA sequence: TGCAGTGCTAGGGTAGCGGGGGCGCAAGAGACCCAGTACTTC. Its protein is CSARVAGAQETQYF.

J is TRBJ2-2 and V is TRBV6-2 or TRBV6-3; TRBD1 agrees at 8 bases. Germline lookup yields CDR1 MNHEY and CDR2 SVGEGT. V shed 3 bases, J shed 1 base, and the junction held 4 bases outside the gene matches. The CDR3 is made up of 16 amino acids. CDR3 in amino acids: CASSYPGTGNTGELFF. The CDR3 DNA follows: TGTGCCAGCAGTTATCCCGGGACAGGGAACACCGGGGAGCTGTTTTTT.

This clonotype has only a few counts. This chain connects TRBV6-5 to TRBJ1-4; D is unresolved. This CDR3 is built from 13 residues. Germline V CDR1 and CDR2: MNHEY, SVGAGI. The ends were cut back, 4 bases at V and 4 bases at J, with 7 bases in the middle. For the CDR3, the DNA is TGTGCCAGCAGTTTGTTTGGTAATGAAAAACTGTTTTTT. Its protein is CASSLFGNEKLFF.

The table lists this clonotype with many counts. The chain recombines TRBV6-2 or TRBV6-3 with TRBJ2-5; D uncertain. This CDR3 is 11 amino acids long. The germline CDR1 and CDR2 sequences are MNHEY and SVGEGT. V gave up 5 bases and J gave up 4 bases, with 5 bases separating them. This CDR3 is CASSASETQYF. The CDR3 nucleotides are TGTGCCAGCAGTGCGTCAGAGACCCAGTACTTC.

The chain links TRBV7-9 to TRBJ2-7; D gene unclear. This CDR3 region has 15 residues. Trimming left V 0 bases short and J 3 bases short, with 12 bases between. Looked up from germline, CDR1 is SEHNR and CDR2 is FQNEAQ (reference sequence). CDR3 sequence reads: CASSLAGDNLYEQYF. DNA for the CDR3: TGTGCCAGCAGCTTAGCTGGAGACAATCTCTACGAGCAGTACTTC. The variable domain in full, completed from reference TRBV7-9 and TRBJ2-7, reads DTGVSQNPRHKITKRGQNVTFRCDPISEHNRLYWYRQTLGQGPEFLTYFQNEAQLEKSRLLSDRFSAERPKGSFSTLEIQRTEQGDSAMYLCASSLAGDNLYEQYFGPGTRLTVT.

Worth noting for this clonotype: Possible read error: a much larger clone is one base away. V gene TRBV2 combines with J gene TRBJ2-7; no firm D call. The CDR3 sequence is 12 residues long. The germline V gene encodes CDR1 SNHLY and CDR2 FYNNEI. In DNA, the CDR3 is TGTGCCAGCAAAGCCAGCTCCTACGAGCAGTGCTTC. It codes for CASKASSYEQCF.

V and J are TRBV20-1 and TRBJ2-2; 8 nucleotides line up with TRBD1. V lost 0 bases to trimming and J lost 3 bases; unmatched junction nucleotides: 3. The CDR3 loop spans 15 amino acids. Germline V gene sequence: CDR1 DFQATT, CDR2 SNEGSKA (reference sequence). The chain's CDR3 is CSARDPGGYTGELFF. The CDR3 DNA sequence: TGCAGTGCTAGAGATCCAGGGGGCTACACCGGGGAGCTGTTTTTT.

The rearrangement uses TRBV7-2 and TRBJ2-2; no reliable D call. Between the trimmed V and J ends, which lost 5 bases and 0 bases, there was a span of 16 bases. The CDR3 sequence is 17 residues long. CDR1 SGHTA and CDR2 FQGNSA come from the germline V gene. The CDR3 protein is CASSQKVRSANTGELFF. Here the CDR3 DNA reads TGTGCCAGCAGCCAAAAGGTCCGAAGCGCGAACACCGGGGAGCTGTTTTTT.

This chain links TRBV11-2 with TRBJ2-5, with D tentatively TRBD1 (5 bases). This CDR3 comprises 15 residues. Trimming stripped 0 bases from V and 2 bases from J, with 10 bases between. The germline V gene has CDR1 SGHAT and CDR2 FQNNGV. CDR3 bases: TGTGCCAGCAGCTTAGAGGGGCCATCTCAAGAGACCCAGTACTTC. Residues: CASSLEGPSQETQYF.